The rows below give T cell receptor beta chains drawn from one sample of a study of T cells in Graves' hyperthyroidism and ophthalmopathy. TCRdb fed the multiplex PCR reads into MiXCR, producing one record per CDR3 protein. The sample shows 450,000 to 650,000 distinct CDR3 sequences, approximately 15% of them seen only once. Sequencing used blood. Every receptor here comes from a woman under 30 with Graves' ophthalmopathy. The CDR3 runs from the conserved cysteine through the conserved F or W. Each record gives: clone size, J gene, D gene, V gene, CDR3 protein, CDR3 DNA. D genes are given only for firm matches. Only part of the rows carry a size: once, few, many, or a class if the clone is expanded.

clone_size: few
j_call: TRBJ1-6
d_call: TRBD1
v_call: TRBV12-3/TRBV12-4
cdr3_aa: CASSYRGTYNSPLHF
cdr3_nt: TGTGCCAGCAGTTACAGGGGAACCTATAATTCACCCCTCCACTTT

clone_size: few
j_call: TRBJ2-2
d_call: TRBD2
v_call: TRBV6-1
cdr3_aa: CASSRPTSGGTSGELFF
cdr3_nt: TGTGCCAGCAGTCGCCCGACTAGCGGGGGGACTTCCGGGGAGCTGTTTTTT

clone_size: many
j_call: TRBJ1-1
d_call: -
v_call: TRBV5-6
cdr3_aa: CASSLTGSGGEAFF
cdr3_nt: TGTGCCAGCAGCTTGACGGGGTCGGGTGGTGAAGCTTTCTTT

clone_size: many
j_call: TRBJ2-1
d_call: TRBD2
v_call: TRBV6-1
cdr3_aa: CASMASGSRRNNEQFF
cdr3_nt: TGTGCCAGCATGGCTAGCGGGAGTCGTAGGAACAATGAGCAGTTCTTC

clone_size: -
j_call: TRBJ1-2
d_call: -
v_call: TRBV6-1
cdr3_aa: CASAQLDGGVDGYTF
cdr3_nt: TGTGCCAGCGCTCAGCTAGATGGGGGGGTTGATGGCTACACCTTC

clone_size: -
j_call: TRBJ2-7
d_call: TRBD2
v_call: TRBV9
cdr3_aa: CASSVWDYNEQYF
cdr3_nt: TGTGCCAGCAGCGTCTGGGACTACAATGAGCAGTACTTC

clone_size: -
j_call: TRBJ2-7
d_call: TRBD1
v_call: TRBV27
cdr3_aa: CASSFSTHGQVPYEQYF
cdr3_nt: TGTGCCAGCAGCTTCTCAACACACGGACAGGTTCCCTACGAGCAGTACTTC

clone_size: many
j_call: TRBJ2-7
d_call: -
v_call: TRBV20-1
cdr3_aa: CSAPGRIAYEQYF
cdr3_nt: TGCAGTGCCCCGGGACGGATAGCCTACGAGCAGTACTTC

clone_size: -
j_call: TRBJ2-5
d_call: -
v_call: TRBV20-1
cdr3_aa: CSARARTSAQETQYF
cdr3_nt: TGCAGTGCTAGAGCCCGGACTTCCGCGCAAGAGACCCAGTACTTC

clone_size: many
j_call: TRBJ2-7
d_call: -
v_call: TRBV6-2/TRBV6-3
cdr3_aa: CASSDPGISYEQYF
cdr3_nt: TGTGCCAGCAGCGACCCAGGAATATCCTACGAGCAGTACTTC

clone_size: many
j_call: TRBJ2-7
d_call: TRBD1
v_call: TRBV28
cdr3_aa: CASSSLTLTGVEQYF
cdr3_nt: TGTGCCAGCAGTTCATTGACCCTGACAGGGGTCGAGCAGTACTTC

clone_size: few
j_call: TRBJ2-2
d_call: TRBD2
v_call: TRBV6-1
cdr3_aa: CATIRAGEGTGELFF
cdr3_nt: TGTGCCACCATAAGGGCGGGAGAAGGCACCGGGGAGCTGTTTTTT

clone_size: many
j_call: TRBJ2-1
d_call: -
v_call: TRBV2
cdr3_aa: CASSDTVSEQFF
cdr3_nt: TGTGCCAGCAGTGATACGGTTTCTGAGCAGTTCTTC

clone_size: many
j_call: TRBJ2-1
d_call: TRBD2
v_call: TRBV30
cdr3_aa: CAWTPGLAYNEQFF
cdr3_nt: TGTGCCTGGACTCCGGGACTAGCTTACAATGAGCAGTTCTTC